One sample yielded the 29 T cell receptor beta chains listed below, sequenced in a study of blood T cells in healthy people across ages. Through a sample-barcoded 5' primer and a J-beta primer mix, a second PCR was run for 7 to 11 cycles. One entry per CDR3 protein results from TCRdb running MiXCR on the 5' RACE reads. Among 780,000 or so distinct CDR3 sequences listed, about 56% were seen once. Sequencing used blood. The receptors originated from a man aged 35-49 years in good health.

This chain links TRBV29-1 with TRBJ1-2, with 8 bases that match TRBD1. The CDR3 contains 13 residues. Germline CDR1 reads SQVTM; CDR2 reads ANQGSEA. Trimming removed 5 bases from V and 6 bases from J; junction bases left unmatched: 8. The CDR3 DNA is TGCAGCGTTTTGTTCGGACAGGGTCATGGCTACACCTTC. Encoded protein: CSVLFGQGHGYTF. Together with reference TRBV29-1 and TRBJ1-2, the CDR3 gives the full variable domain: SAVISQKPSRDICQRGTSLTIQCQVDSQVTMMFWYRQQPGQSLTLIATANQGSEATYESGFVIDKFPISRPNLTFSTLTVSNMSPEDSSIYLCSVLFGQGHGYTFGSGTRLTVV.

Here the CDR3 reads CSAHPTGGSTDTQYF. CDR3 coding DNA: TGCAGTGCCCATCCCACAGGGGGAAGCACAGATACGCAGTATTTT. The rearrangement joins TRBV20-1 to TRBJ2-3; 8 bases are a match to TRBD1. Unmatched junction bases numbered 8, after V lost 6 bases and J lost 0 bases. Germline CDR1 DFQATT, CDR2 SNEGSKA (reference sequence). This CDR3 has 15 residues.

DNA for the CDR3: TGTGCCAGCGGCGGACGGGTCGGGAGGTACTTC. Its protein product is CASGGRVGRYF. The chain combines TRBV6-2 or TRBV6-3 with TRBJ2-5; perhaps TRBD2 as D (6 bases). The CDR3 totals 11 residues. V was trimmed by 8 bases and J by 13 bases, leaving 17 bases between them. Germline values: CDR1 MNHEY, CDR2 SVGEGT.

The chain is built from TRBV6-2 or TRBV6-3 and TRBJ2-7; the D gene is possibly TRBD2 (7 bases). Trimming removed 6 bases from V and 5 bases from J, with 23 bases in between. The CDR3 runs to 16 residues. The germline V gene has CDR1 MNHEY and CDR2 SVGEGT. CDR3 DNA sequence: TGTGCCAGCAGCTACCTAGGGGGGGCAGAGTCGGACGAGCAGTACTTC. Encoded protein: CASSYLGGAESDEQYF.

This chain connects TRBV9 to TRBJ2-7; D ambiguous. V gave up 0 bases and J gave up 3 bases, with 7 bases separating them. Germline V CDR1 and CDR2: SGDLS, YYNGEE. The CDR3 is 13 amino acids. In DNA form, the CDR3 reads TGTGCCAGCAGCGTAGCCAGCCACTACGAGCAGTACTTC. Translation: CASSVASHYEQYF.

A word on this clonotype: At one of its ends the junction is not consistent with the germline gene, which may arise from a read error. CDR3 protein: CASSLDPGQGTQYF. In DNA form, the CDR3 reads TGTGCCAGCAGCTTAGACCCAGGACAAGGGACCCAGTACTTC. The chain has TRBV7-2 and TRBJ2-5; maybe TRBD1 (5 bases). Germline CDR1 and CDR2: SGHTA and FQGNSA. The CDR3 covers 14 residues.

The J gene is TRBJ2-1, the V gene TRBV6-1, with D possibly called TRBD1 or TRBD2 (5 bases each). The V end lost 3 bases, the J end lost 6 bases, and 30 bases lay between the germline ends. This CDR3 spans 20 amino acids. Germline V lookup: CDR1 MNHNS, CDR2 SASEGT. CDR3 coding DNA: TGTGCCAGCAGTGATACGACTGGGGCGAGGGGCCCCTTGGATTTCAATGAGCAGTTCTTC. This sequence encodes CASSDTTGARGPLDFNEQFF.

This clonotype was seen a handful of times. V is TRBV20-1 and J is TRBJ2-6; the D gene could be TRBD1 or TRBD2 (5 bases each). Germline V gene data show CDR1 as DFQATT and CDR2 as SNEGSKA (reference sequence). CDR3 length: 16 residues. Trimming cost V 6 bases and J 0 bases, with 15 bases left between them. The CDR3 DNA reads as TGCAGTGCCCGGGACGCCGACCTCTCTGGGGCCAACGTCCTGACTTTC. Protein sequence: CSARDADLSGANVLTF.

The table lists this clonotype with a few counts. The chain combines TRBV7-9 with TRBJ2-1; the D gene could be TRBD1 or TRBD2 (5 bases each). The CDR3 sequence is 16 residues long. The ends were cut back, 2 bases at V and 4 bases at J, with 15 bases in the middle. The germline V gene has CDR1 SEHNR and CDR2 FQNEAQ (reference sequence). CDR3 region: CASSLRLGTPYNEQFF. CDR3 DNA sequence: TGTGCCAGCAGCTTACGACTGGGGACGCCGTACAATGAGCAGTTCTTC.

CDR3 sequence (DNA): TGTGCCAGCAGCTTGGAGGGACCCACAGATACGCAGTATTTT. Encoded protein: CASSLEGPTDTQYF. The chain carries TRBV7-3 and TRBJ2-3; D might be TRBD2 (6 bases). Germline V gene lookup returns CDR1 SGHTA and CDR2 FQGTGA. CDR3 size: 14 residues. Trimming removed 3 bases from V and 2 bases from J, with 9 bases in between.

V is TRBV29-1 and J is TRBJ2-5; 11 bases agree with TRBD1. The length of the CDR3 is 14 residues. After removal of 2 bases from V and 5 bases from J, the junction contained 4 bases not matched to a gene. The V gene's germline CDR1 is SQVTM and CDR2 ANQGSEA. In DNA form, the CDR3 reads TGCAGCGTTGAACCCGGACAGGGGGCGGAGACCCAGTACTTC. It encodes CSVEPGQGAETQYF. The variable domain in full, with the rest retrieved from reference TRBV29-1 and TRBJ2-5, is SAVISQKPSRDICQRGTSLTIQCQVDSQVTMMFWYRQQPGQSLTLIATANQGSEATYESGFVIDKFPISRPNLTFSTLTVSNMSPEDSSIYLCSVEPGQGAETQYFGPGTRLLVL.

This clonotype came up many times. V and J are TRBV3-1 and TRBJ2-7, with TRBD1 matching 10 bases. The junction had 9 bases not matched to a gene; V was cut back by 6 bases and J by 1 base. Germline CDR1 LGHDT, CDR2 YNNKEL (reference sequence). The CDR3 totals 16 residues. The CDR3 DNA follows: TGTGCCAGCAGTCGCCCGGGACAGGGGTTGTCCTACGAGCAGTACTTC. Translating gives CASSRPGQGLSYEQYF.

The J gene is TRBJ2-7, the V gene TRBV12-3 or TRBV12-4; 7 nucleotides agree with TRBD2. This CDR3 region has 14 residues. V dropped 6 bases and J dropped 6; count of bases not matched to a gene: 11. This chain's CDR3 is CASRKNSGGSEQYF. CDR3 DNA: TGTGCCAGCAGGAAGAATTCCGGGGGGAGCGAGCAGTACTTC.

The J gene is TRBJ2-7, the V gene TRBV28; possible D gene TRBD2, 7 bases. CDR3 length equals 16 residues. The V gene lost 4 bases and the J gene lost 2 bases, with 18 bases spanning the gap. Germline CDR1 reads MDHEN; CDR2 reads SYDVKM. For the CDR3, the DNA is TGTGCCAGCAGTTCACTACGCAGGGGAGGGACCTACGAGCAGTACTTC. Its translation: CASSSLRRGGTYEQYF.

This clonotype was seen ten or more times. The chain is built from TRBV28 and TRBJ2-1; tentative D call: TRBD1 (6 bases). The CDR3 loop spans 17 amino acids. V was cut by 6 bases and J by 1 base, with 19 bases left in between. Germline CDR1 reads MDHEN; CDR2 reads SYDVKM. CDR3 bases: TGTGCCAGCAGCCCCCTTGGACAGACCCTTTCCTACAATGAGCAGTTCTTC. It translates to CASSPLGQTLSYNEQFF.

V gene TRBV7-6 combines with J gene TRBJ2-7; D is undetermined. Germline-derived CDR1 and CDR2 are SGHVS and FNYEAQ. The CDR3 has 14 amino acids. Trimming stripped 3 bases from V and 5 bases from J, with 14 bases between. CDR3 in DNA: TGTGCCAGCAGCTTGTCGAGCTTACCTAACGAGCAGTACTTC. This gives the protein CASSLSSLPNEQYF.

In its sample, this clonotype was seen a few times. The chain couples TRBV7-2 to TRBJ2-1; 10 bases align to TRBD2. The length of the CDR3 is 17 residues. The V and J ends lost 3 bases and 10 bases, in that order; junction bases with no gene match: 15. The V gene's germline CDR1 is SGHTA and CDR2 FQGNSA. Here the CDR3 reads CASSLTSAGGAKREQFF. The CDR3 coding sequence is TGTGCCAGCAGCTTGACATCAGCGGGAGGGGCCAAGCGGGAGCAGTTCTTC.

J is TRBJ2-5 and V is TRBV9; 7 bases are a match to TRBD2. The CDR3 totals 16 residues. The V gene end was trimmed by 0 bases and the J gene end by 5 bases; junction bases not matched to a gene: 10. Germline V gives CDR1 SGDLS, CDR2 YYNGEE. The CDR3 DNA follows: TGTGCCAGCAGCGTAGGGGAAGGGCCCGGGGGGGAGACCCAGTACTTC. Translated: CASSVGEGPGGETQYF.

This clonotype was counted between two and nine times. The J gene is TRBJ2-7, the V gene TRBV20-1; weak D call: TRBD2 (5 bases). The J call could be wrong; TRBJ2-5 is a better fit for the DNA end. Germline lookup yields CDR1 DFQATT and CDR2 SNEGSKA (reference sequence). The CDR3 covers 13 residues. The CDR3 DNA reads TGCAGTGCTAACCCCGGACCCAGCGGGACCCAGTACTTC. Protein sequence: CSANPGPSGTQYF.

The chain joins TRBV20-1 to TRBJ2-3; the match to TRBD2 covers 7 bases. Germline V CDR1 and CDR2: DFQATT, SNEGSKA (reference sequence). The junction had 5 bases not matched to a gene; V was cut back by 4 bases and J by 1 base. The CDR3 is 14 amino acids. Here the CDR3 reads CSAKIAGRTDTQYF. The CDR3, as DNA: TGCAGTGCTAAAATAGCGGGCCGCACAGATACGCAGTATTTT.

This chain connects TRBV29-1 to TRBJ2-7; TRBD1 might be the D (7 bases). The CDR3 has 12 amino acids. Per the germline V gene, CDR1 is SQVTM and CDR2 is ANQGSEA. Deletions cut 6 bases from V and 3 bases from J, with 12 bases between. The CDR3 loop reads CSVRGQLYEQYF. The CDR3 DNA is TGCAGCGTGCGGGGACAGCTCTACGAGCAGTACTTC.

The chain carries TRBV12-3 or TRBV12-4 and TRBJ2-3, with TRBD1 matching 7 bases. V was clipped by 5 bases and J by 4 bases; unmatched bases: 9. This CDR3 spans 15 amino acids. In DNA form, the CDR3 reads TGTGCCAGCAGTGACAGGGTGGACTCCGCAGATACGCAGTATTTT. It yields the protein CASSDRVDSADTQYF.

V usage is TRBV7-4 and J usage is TRBJ2-7; D may correspond to TRBD1 or TRBD2 (5 bases each). This CDR3 has 14 amino acids. Trimming took 8 bases from V and 4 from J, leaving 18 bases between them. CDR1 SGHVT and CDR2 SQSDAQ come from the germline V gene. The DNA for the CDR3 is TGTGCCAGCCATGCATCGTTTGGGGGTTACGAGCAGTACTTC. It translates to CASHASFGGYEQYF. The variable domain in full, completed from reference TRBV7-4 and TRBJ2-7, reads GAGVSQSPRYKVAKRGRDVALRCDSISGHVTLYWYRQTLGQGSEVLTYSQSDAQRDKSGRPSGRFSAERPERSVSTLKIQRTEQGDSAVYLCASHASFGGYEQYFGPGTRLTVT.

The chain links TRBV3-1 to TRBJ1-5; D gene uncertain. V shed 0 bases and J shed 4 bases, with 10 bases lying between them. Germline assignment: CDR1 LGHDT and CDR2 YNNKEL (reference sequence). This CDR3 region has 15 residues. CDR3 in amino acids: CASSQDYRANQPQHF. The CDR3 DNA reads as TGTGCCAGCAGCCAAGATTACAGAGCAAATCAGCCCCAGCATTTT.

For this clonotype: The junction does not match germline at one end; this may be a read error. J is TRBJ2-3 and V is TRBV5-1, with 9 bases fitting TRBD2. The CDR3 is 17 amino acids. Germline V gene lookup returns CDR1 SGHRS and CDR2 YFSETQ. This CDR3 is CASTLGIAGVLSDTQYF. The CDR3 coding sequence is TGCGCCAGCACCTTGGGAATAGCGGGAGTCCTATCAGATACGCAGTATTTT.

The chain recombines TRBV7-2 with TRBJ2-3; D ambiguous. Germline-derived CDR1 and CDR2 are SGHTA and FQGNSA. The V gene lost 5 bases and the J gene lost 2 bases, with 11 bases spanning the gap. The CDR3 loop spans 14 amino acids. The CDR3 region has the DNA TGTGCCAGCAGCGTACTATTTTCCACAGATACGCAGTATTTT. Translated, it gives CASSVLFSTDTQYF.

V gene TRBV28 combines with J gene TRBJ2-6; TRBD1 agrees at 7 bases. The junction had 4 bases not matched to a gene; V was cut back by 6 bases and J by 5 bases. There are 14 residues in the CDR3. The V gene's germline CDR1 is MDHEN and CDR2 SYDVKM. The CDR3 DNA reads TGTGCCAGCAGGAGACAGGGAAGGGCCAACGTCCTGACTTTC. Translating it yields CASRRQGRANVLTF.

The chain carries TRBV5-1 and TRBJ2-7; D ambiguous. CDR3 length: 15 amino acids. The V gene lost 1 base and the J gene lost 2 bases, with 13 bases spanning the gap. Germline CDR1 SGHRS, CDR2 YFSETQ. The DNA of the CDR3 is TGCGCCAGCAGCTTGACGAGCGCGGCGACCTACGAGCAGTACTTC. It translates to CASSLTSAATYEQYF.

The chain recombines TRBV4-2 with TRBJ1-5, with unresolved D. This CDR3 is 14 amino acids long. Trimming took 0 bases from V and 6 from J, leaving 9 bases between them. Germline-derived CDR1 and CDR2 are LGHNA and YNFKEQ. DNA of the CDR3: TGTGCCAGCAGCCAAGATAACGGCGGTCAGCCCCAGCATTTT. This sequence encodes CASSQDNGGQPQHF.